This passage covers 18 T cell receptor beta chains from one sample sequenced in a study of blood T cell repertoires in COVID-19. Sequencing was performed with immunoSEQ multiplex PCR; in TCRdb, only in-frame clones are kept and a portion is missing. Of 200,000 to 300,000 clones listed, around 90% are singletons. Source material: peripheral blood. These receptors originate from a man aged 18 to 29 with active or convalescent COVID-19.

This clone was picked up a small number of times. The rearrangement uses TRBV7-8 and TRBJ1-5; 7 bases match TRBD1. CDR1 is SGHVS and CDR2 is FQNEAQ in the germline V gene. The J segment lost 0 bases and the V segment lost 5 bases, leaving 10 bases of the junction unmatched. The CDR3 has 17 residues. CDR3 protein: CASSGRDSLNSNQPQHF. For the CDR3, the DNA is TGTGCCAGCAGCGGACGGGACAGCCTTAATAGCAATCAGCCCCAGCATTTT. The full variable domain, rest sourced from reference TRBV7-8 and TRBJ1-5, is GAGVSQSPRYKVAKRGQDVALRCDPISGHVSLFWYQQALGQGPEFLTYFQNEAQLDKSGLPSDRFFAERPEGSVSTLKIQRTQQEDSAVYLCASSGRDSLNSNQPQHFGDGTRLSIL.

The gene calls are TRBV29-1 and TRBJ2-7; 9 bases are shared with TRBD2. The germline V gene has CDR1 SQVTM and CDR2 ANQGSEA. The CDR3 consists of 14 residues. V lost 2 bases and J lost 4; bases outside the gene matches: 6. CDR3 in amino acids: CSVETAGGTYEQYF. CDR3 nucleotide sequence: TGCAGCGTTGAAACGGCGGGAGGGACGTACGAGCAGTACTTC.

The chain joins TRBV24-1 to TRBJ2-4; D unresolved. This CDR3 comprises 15 residues. The V end lost 4 bases, the J end lost 0 bases, and 9 bases lay between the germline ends. The germline CDR1 and CDR2 sequences are KGHDR and SFDVKD. CDR3 sequence: CATSDPTRAKNIQYF. CDR3 sequence (DNA): TGTGCCACCAGTGACCCGACAAGAGCCAAAAACATTCAGTACTTC.

The chain combines TRBV6-2 or TRBV6-3 with TRBJ1-5; D remains unclear. The CDR3 has 15 amino acids. V lost 4 bases and J lost 1, with 11 bases in between. Germline CDR1 is MNHEY and CDR2 is SVGEGT. CDR3 region: CASSLSQMSNQPQHF. The DNA for the CDR3 is TGTGCCAGCAGTTTGTCACAGATGAGCAATCAGCCCCAGCATTTT.

The chain is built from TRBV5-1 and TRBJ1-2, with a tentative D call TRBD1 (5 bases). CDR3 size: 14 residues. Per germline, CDR1 SGHRS and CDR2 YFSETQ. V was shortened by 4 bases and J by 2 bases, with 12 bases between the two germline ends. DNA of the CDR3: TGCGCCAGCAGCCCGCAGACAGTCAACTATGGCTACACCTTC. It translates to CASSPQTVNYGYTF.

This sequence joins TRBV5-6 and TRBJ1-2; the match to TRBD1 covers 9 bases. V shed 5 bases, J shed 4 bases, and the junction held 6 bases outside the gene matches. Germline lookup yields CDR1 SGHDT and CDR2 YYEEEE. The CDR3 has 14 amino acids. The CDR3 here is CASRRQGVSYGYTF. In nucleotides, the CDR3 is TGTGCCAGCAGAAGACAGGGGGTATCCTATGGCTACACCTTC.

This chain joins TRBV7-9 and TRBJ1-4; maybe TRBD1 (6 bases). Germline V gene lookup returns CDR1 SEHNR and CDR2 FQNEAQ (reference sequence). V was pared by 1 base and J by 7 bases, with 13 bases between. The CDR3 covers 15 residues. This chain's CDR3 is CASSLDWGLGEKLFF. CDR3 DNA: TGTGCCAGCAGCTTAGACTGGGGGCTGGGTGAAAAACTGTTTTTT.

This sequence joins TRBV9 and TRBJ2-5, with D possibly being TRBD2 (6 bases). V was shortened by 0 bases and J by 2 bases, with 11 bases between the two germline ends. CDR1 and CDR2 from the germline V gene are SGDLS and YYNGEE. CDR3 length: 15 amino acids. DNA for the CDR3: TGTGCCAGCAGCGTAGCGATGGGGGGTCAAGAGACCCAGTACTTC. This gives the protein CASSVAMGGQETQYF.

The CDR3 loop reads CASSLRDTKGPQHF. CDR3 coding DNA: TGTGCCAGTAGTCTCCGGGACACGAAAGGGCCCCAGCATTTT. The rearrangement uses TRBV19 and TRBJ1-5, with D perhaps matching TRBD1 (6 bases). Trimming shortened V by 5 bases and J by 9 bases, and 17 bases separated the two germline ends. The CDR3 runs to 14 residues. Germline lookup yields CDR1 LNHDA and CDR2 SQIVND (reference sequence).

V gene TRBV10-2 combines with J gene TRBJ1-1, with D tentatively TRBD1 (5 bases). The CDR3 is made up of 14 amino acids. V was shortened by 3 bases and J by 1 base, with 9 bases between the two germline ends. Germline V gene data show CDR1 as WSHSY and CDR2 as SAAADI. This CDR3 reads CASSDWGGNTEAFF. DNA for the CDR3: TGCGCCAGCAGTGACTGGGGGGGGAACACTGAAGCTTTCTTT.

The rearrangement uses TRBV7-9 and TRBJ2-5; D gene uncertain. Deletions cut 5 bases from V and 2 bases from J, with 15 bases between. The CDR3 loop spans 15 amino acids. Germline values: CDR1 SEHNR, CDR2 FQNEAQ (reference sequence). The CDR3 loop is CASSPHRKTQETQYF. CDR3 sequence (DNA): TGTGCCAGCAGCCCCCACCGGAAGACACAAGAGACCCAGTACTTC.

This clone was seen a few times. The gene calls are TRBV10-1 and TRBJ1-6; 7 bases are a match to TRBD1. The CDR3 covers 14 residues. Germline CDR1 reads WNHNN; CDR2 reads SYGVQD (reference sequence). V shed 4 bases and J 7 bases; nucleotides not matched to a gene: 4. CDR3 bases: TGCGCCAGCAGTGGGGGGACAGCAAATTCACCCCTCCACTTT. Translation gives CASSGGTANSPLHF.

V and J are TRBV27 and TRBJ2-1, with unresolved D. The CDR3 is made up of 13 amino acids. CDR1 and CDR2 (germline): MNHEY, SMNVEV (reference sequence). Trimming pared 2 bases from V and 5 bases from J, leaving 7 bases between. CDR3 in DNA: TGTGCCAGCAGTTTAGATGCGGACAATGAGCAGTTCTTC. As protein: CASSLDADNEQFF.

The J gene is TRBJ1-3, the V gene TRBV28, with D unresolved. The CDR3 runs 15 residues. Trimming removed 7 bases at V and 0 bases at J, with 13 bases between. Germline V lookup: CDR1 MDHEN, CDR2 SYDVKM. The CDR3 coding sequence is TGTGCCAGCATTCCGACTCCACCCTCTGGAAACACCATATATTTT. It encodes CASIPTPPSGNTIYF.

The chain links TRBV19 to TRBJ1-2; D is unclear. Per the germline V gene, CDR1 is LNHDA and CDR2 is SQIVND (reference sequence). The CDR3 consists of 12 residues. The V gene lost 10 bases and the J gene lost 0 bases, with 9 bases spanning the gap. The CDR3 coding sequence is TGTGCCACCTCCTCAGCTAACTATGGCTACACCTTC. This codes for CATSSANYGYTF.

This clone has more than one count but fewer than ten. The gene calls are TRBV6-2 or TRBV6-3 and TRBJ1-3; 7 nucleotides match TRBD1. This CDR3 is built from 15 residues. CDR1 and CDR2 from the germline V gene are MNHEY and SVGEGT. Trimming cost V 0 bases and J 3 bases; bases outside gene matches: 2. CDR3 loop: CASSYSGGRGNTIYF. CDR3 sequence (DNA): TGTGCCAGCAGTTACTCAGGGGGCCGTGGAAACACCATATATTTT.

This clone was recorded only once. The chain has TRBV7-9 and TRBJ2-3; 9 nucleotides agree with TRBD2. Germline V gene sequence: CDR1 SEHNR, CDR2 FQNEAQ (reference sequence). The CDR3 totals 14 residues. V lost 3 bases, J lost 7 bases, and 5 bases stayed unmatched. The CDR3 loop reads CASSFSGGKNTQYF. In DNA form, the CDR3 reads TGTGCCAGCAGCTTTAGCGGGGGTAAAAATACGCAGTATTTT.

The gene calls are TRBV11-2 and TRBJ1-5, with a possible D match to TRBD1 (6 bases). This CDR3 has 13 amino acids. CDR1 and CDR2 (germline): SGHAT, FQNNGV. Trimming took off 6 bases at V and 3 bases at J, with 9 bases between the two ends. The CDR3 DNA is TGTGCCAGCAGACAGGGCCTCAATCAGCCCCAGCATTTT. Translating gives CASRQGLNQPQHF.